A single sample is the source of the 12 T cell receptor beta chains below, sequenced in a study of shared clonotypes between healthy human individuals. The data were produced by immunoSEQ multiplex PCR, yet TCRdb's version contains in-frame clones alone and is incomplete. The data hold more than 500,000 clones, with roughly 95% observed a single time. The material sequenced was naive CD4+ T cells sorted from blood. The subset was: CD45RA+ positively selected. The receptors were sampled from a woman aged 25 to 45 in good health.

The V and J genes are TRBV28 and TRBJ1-1, with TRBD1 identical over 9 bases. Germline CDR1 reads MDHEN; CDR2 reads SYDVKM. The CDR3 loop spans 15 amino acids. J gave up 1 base and V 5 bases, and 5 bases lay outside the gene matches. CDR3 sequence: CASSTSDRGNTEAFF. In DNA, the CDR3 is TGTGCCAGCAGTACCTCGGACAGGGGGAACACTGAAGCTTTCTTT. The full variable domain, with the rest looked up from reference TRBV28 and TRBJ1-1, is DVKVTQSSRYLVKRTGEKVFLECVQDMDHENMFWYRQDPGLGLRLIYFSYDVKMKEKGDIPEGYSVSREKKERFSLILESASTNQTSMYLCASSTSDRGNTEAFFGQGTRLTVV.

V is TRBV29-1 and J is TRBJ1-2, with 7 bases lining up with TRBD1. The CDR3 covers 12 residues. V trimming: 7 bases; J trimming: 4 bases; junction bases outside the gene matches: 6. Germline assignment: CDR1 SQVTM and CDR2 ANQGSEA. The CDR3 loop is CSALTGLYGYTF. The CDR3 nucleotides read TGCAGCGCTCTGACAGGGCTCTATGGCTACACCTTC.

The rearrangement joins TRBV29-1 to TRBJ1-1; D is unresolved. Germline CDR1 SQVTM, CDR2 ANQGSEA. V shed 4 bases and J shed 4 bases, with 13 bases lying between them. The CDR3 spans 13 residues. The CDR3: CSVGESLGTEAFF. CDR3 sequence (DNA): TGCAGCGTTGGGGAGTCATTAGGCACTGAAGCTTTCTTT.

In this sample, this clone turned up a few times. This sequence joins TRBV10-1 and TRBJ1-1, with a weak D call TRBD1 (6 bases). CDR1 is WNHNN, CDR2 SYGVQD, per germline (reference sequence). The CDR3 has 13 amino acids. The V end was cut by 5 bases, the J end by 8 bases, with 15 bases between. This CDR3 reads CASSSGQQFEAFF. The CDR3 coding sequence is TGCGCCAGCAGTTCAGGACAGCAATTCGAAGCTTTCTTT.

This sequence joins TRBV10-3 and TRBJ2-1; 9 bases agree with TRBD2. This CDR3 is built from 15 residues. The germline V gene has CDR1 ENHRY and CDR2 SYGVKD. The V gene end was trimmed by 4 bases and the J gene end by 2 bases; junction bases not matched to a gene: 3. In nucleotides, the CDR3 is TGTGCCATCAGTGGACTAGCGGCACCCTACAATGAGCAGTTCTTC. Translated: CAISGLAAPYNEQFF.

The chain links TRBV28 to TRBJ1-1; D gene unclear. V lost 5 bases and J 1 base, leaving 14 bases between the germline ends. The CDR3 loop spans 15 amino acids. CDR1 is MDHEN and CDR2 is SYDVKM in the germline V gene. The CDR3 DNA follows: TGTGCCAGCAGTATAACAAGGGCCCGGAACACTGAAGCTTTCTTT. Protein product: CASSITRARNTEAFF.

The chain combines TRBV28 with TRBJ2-1; 9 nucleotides line up with TRBD1. CDR3 length equals 15 residues. The V gene end was trimmed by 2 bases and the J gene end by 7 bases; junction bases not matched to a gene: 6. CDR1 is MDHEN and CDR2 is SYDVKM in the germline V gene. The CDR3 is CASSLHRGRENEQFF. CDR3 nucleotide sequence: TGTGCCAGCAGTTTACACAGGGGGCGGGAAAATGAGCAGTTCTTC.

The chain uses TRBV15 and TRBJ1-4; 8 positions agree with TRBD1. The CDR3 has 17 residues. V lost 1 base, J lost 4 bases, and 8 bases stayed unmatched. In germline, CDR1 is LNHNV, CDR2 YYDKDF (reference sequence). The CDR3 sequence is CATSRGGQGSFNEKLFF. The CDR3 DNA reads TGTGCCACCAGCAGAGGTGGACAGGGCTCGTTTAATGAAAAACTGTTTTTT.

The chain uses TRBV4-2 and TRBJ2-3; the D is unclear. Between the trimmed V and J ends, which lost 0 bases and 0 bases, there was a span of 7 bases. The CDR3 contains 15 residues. The germline V gene encodes CDR1 LGHNA and CDR2 YNFKEQ. CDR3 nucleotides: TGTGCCAGCAGCCAAGACATGGCTAGCACAGATACGCAGTATTTT. Residues: CASSQDMASTDTQYF.

The rearrangement uses TRBV19 and TRBJ1-2; a possible D gene is TRBD1 (5 bases). Deletions cut 7 bases from V and 5 bases from J, with 14 bases between. This CDR3 contains 13 residues. In germline, CDR1 is LNHDA, CDR2 SQIVND (reference sequence). This chain's CDR3 is CASTWQGTYGYTF. The CDR3, as DNA: TGTGCCAGTACGTGGCAGGGAACTTATGGCTACACCTTC.

V is TRBV7-6 and J is TRBJ2-7; D possibly corresponds to TRBD2 (6 bases). The germline CDR1 and CDR2 sequences are SGHVS and FNYEAQ. There are 14 residues in the CDR3. V shed 5 bases and J shed 1 base, with 12 bases lying between them. The CDR3 DNA reads TGTGCCAGCAGCCCAGGAGGGTCTTCCTACGAGCAGTACTTC. Its protein product is CASSPGGSSYEQYF.

The chain combines TRBV2 with TRBJ2-2, with 8 bases lining up with TRBD2. Germline V gene data show CDR1 as SNHLY and CDR2 as FYNNEI. CDR3 length: 15 residues. The junction had 3 bases not matched to a gene; V was cut back by 4 bases and J by 2 bases. Written as DNA, the CDR3 is TGTGCCAGCAGTGCCACTAGCGGTAACACCGGGGAGCTGTTTTTT. Translating gives CASSATSGNTGELFF.